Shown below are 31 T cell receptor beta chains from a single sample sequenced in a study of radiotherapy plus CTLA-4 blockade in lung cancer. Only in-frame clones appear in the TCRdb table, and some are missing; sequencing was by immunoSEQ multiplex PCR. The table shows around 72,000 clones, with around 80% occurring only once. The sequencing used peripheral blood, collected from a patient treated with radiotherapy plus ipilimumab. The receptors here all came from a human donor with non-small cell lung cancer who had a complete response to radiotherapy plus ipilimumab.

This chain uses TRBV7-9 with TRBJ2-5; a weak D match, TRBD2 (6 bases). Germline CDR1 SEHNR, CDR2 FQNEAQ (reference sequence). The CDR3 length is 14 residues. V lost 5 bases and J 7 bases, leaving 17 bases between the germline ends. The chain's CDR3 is CASSPLAVGGTQYF. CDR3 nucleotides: TGTGCCAGCAGCCCATTAGCGGTGGGGGGGACCCAGTACTTC.

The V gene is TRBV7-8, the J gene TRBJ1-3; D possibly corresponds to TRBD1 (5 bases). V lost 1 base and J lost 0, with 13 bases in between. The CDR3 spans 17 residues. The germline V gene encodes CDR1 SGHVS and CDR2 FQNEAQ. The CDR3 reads CASSLVAGGLSGNTIYF. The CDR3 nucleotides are TGTGCCAGCAGCTTAGTGGCGGGGGGACTCTCTGGAAACACCATATATTTT.

CDR3 sequence: CAWTRDRGSPNYGYTF. The CDR3 coding sequence is TGTGCCTGGACCCGGGACAGGGGGTCCCCTAACTATGGCTACACCTTC. The rearrangement uses TRBV30 and TRBJ1-2; 11 positions match TRBD1. The V and J ends lost 4 bases and 0 bases, in that order; junction bases with no gene match: 7. Germline CDR1 is GTSNPN and CDR2 is SVGIG (reference sequence). This CDR3 region has 16 residues. Full variable domain (missing parts from reference TRBV30 and TRBJ1-2): SQTIHQWPATLVQPVGSPLSLECTVEGTSNPNLYWYRQAAGRGLQLLFYSVGIGQISSEVPQNLSASRPQDRQFILSSKKLLLSDSGFYLCAWTRDRGSPNYGYTFGSGTRLTVV.

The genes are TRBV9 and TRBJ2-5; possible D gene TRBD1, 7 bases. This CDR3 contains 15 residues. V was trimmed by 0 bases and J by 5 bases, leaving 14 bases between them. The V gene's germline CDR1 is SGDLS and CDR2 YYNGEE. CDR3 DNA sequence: TGTGCCAGCAGCGTAGGGTCATCAGGGGGGGAGACCCAGTACTTC. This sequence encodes CASSVGSSGGETQYF.

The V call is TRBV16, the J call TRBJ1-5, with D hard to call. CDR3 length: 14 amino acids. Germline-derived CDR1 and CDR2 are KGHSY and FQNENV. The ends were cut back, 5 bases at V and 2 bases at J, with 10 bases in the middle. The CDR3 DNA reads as TGTGCCAGCAGCATAAAATACGGCAATCAGCCCCAGCATTTT. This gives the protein CASSIKYGNQPQHF.

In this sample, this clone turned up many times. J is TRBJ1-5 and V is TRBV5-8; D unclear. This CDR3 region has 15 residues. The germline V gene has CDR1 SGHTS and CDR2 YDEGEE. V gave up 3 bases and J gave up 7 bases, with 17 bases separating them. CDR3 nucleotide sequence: TGTGCCAGCAGCTCGGACGAACGCCGAGGACAGCCCCAGCATTTT. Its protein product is CASSSDERRGQPQHF.

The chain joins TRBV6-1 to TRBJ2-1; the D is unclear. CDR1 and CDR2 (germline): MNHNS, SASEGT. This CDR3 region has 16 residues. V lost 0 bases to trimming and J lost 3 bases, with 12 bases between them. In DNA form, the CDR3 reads TGTGCCAGCAGTGAAGCGCGCGGTGGGATCTACAATGAGCAGTTCTTC. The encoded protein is CASSEARGGIYNEQFF.

CDR3 loop: CASSLRGGEQFF. As DNA, the CDR3 is TGTGCCAGCAGCCTTAGAGGAGGGGAGCAGTTCTTC. The J gene is TRBJ2-1, the V gene TRBV7-2, with D possibly being TRBD2 (6 bases). From germline, CDR1 is SGHTA and CDR2 FQGNSA. CDR3 length: 12 amino acids. The V gene lost 5 bases and the J gene lost 10 bases, with 12 bases spanning the gap.

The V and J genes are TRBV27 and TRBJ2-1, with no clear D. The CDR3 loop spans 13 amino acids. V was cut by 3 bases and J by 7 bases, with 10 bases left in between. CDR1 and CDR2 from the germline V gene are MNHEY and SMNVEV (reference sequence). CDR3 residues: CASSFQTRNEQFF. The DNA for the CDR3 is TGTGCCAGCAGTTTTCAGACCAGGAATGAGCAGTTCTTC.

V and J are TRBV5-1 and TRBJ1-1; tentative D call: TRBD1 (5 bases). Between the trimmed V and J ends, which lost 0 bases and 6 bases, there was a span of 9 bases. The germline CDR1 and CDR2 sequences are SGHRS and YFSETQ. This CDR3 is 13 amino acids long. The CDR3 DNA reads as TGCGCCAGCAGCTTGGAGGTGGGGGCTGAAGCTTTCTTT. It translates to CASSLEVGAEAFF.

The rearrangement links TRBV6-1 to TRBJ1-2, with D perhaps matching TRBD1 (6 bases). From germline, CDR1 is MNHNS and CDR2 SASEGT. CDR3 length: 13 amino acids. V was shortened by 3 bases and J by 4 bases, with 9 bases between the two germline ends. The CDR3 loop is CASSDRTVYGYTF. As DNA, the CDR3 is TGTGCCAGCAGTGATCGGACAGTCTATGGCTACACCTTC.

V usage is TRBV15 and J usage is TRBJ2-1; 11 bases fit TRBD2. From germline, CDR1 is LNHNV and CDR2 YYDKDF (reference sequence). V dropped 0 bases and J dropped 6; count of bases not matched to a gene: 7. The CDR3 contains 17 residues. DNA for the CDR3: TGTGCCACCAGCAGAGATCAAATGACTAGCGGGGCCAATGAGCAGTTCTTC. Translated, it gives CATSRDQMTSGANEQFF.

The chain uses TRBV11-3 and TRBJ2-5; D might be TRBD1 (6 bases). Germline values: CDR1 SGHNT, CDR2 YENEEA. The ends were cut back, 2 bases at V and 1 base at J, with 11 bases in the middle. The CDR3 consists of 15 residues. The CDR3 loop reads CASSLPGGGQETQYF. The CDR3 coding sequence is TGTGCCAGCAGCTTACCTGGGGGCGGCCAAGAGACCCAGTACTTC. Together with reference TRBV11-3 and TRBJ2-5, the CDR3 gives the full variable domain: EAGVVQSPRYKIIEKKQPVAFWCNPISGHNTLYWYLQNLGQGPELLIRYENEEAVDDSQLPKDRFSAERLKGVDSTLKIQPAELGDSAVYLCASSLPGGGQETQYFGPGTRLLVL.

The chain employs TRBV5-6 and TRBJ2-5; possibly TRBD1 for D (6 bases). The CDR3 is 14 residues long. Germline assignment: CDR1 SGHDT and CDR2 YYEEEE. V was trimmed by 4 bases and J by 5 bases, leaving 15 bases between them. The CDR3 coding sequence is TGTGCCAGCAGCAGAGCAGGGGAAGGGGAGACCCAGTACTTC. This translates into CASSRAGEGETQYF.

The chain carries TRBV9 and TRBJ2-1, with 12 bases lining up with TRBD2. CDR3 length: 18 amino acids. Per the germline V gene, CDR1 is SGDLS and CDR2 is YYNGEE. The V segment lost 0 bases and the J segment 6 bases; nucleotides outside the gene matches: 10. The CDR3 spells CASSVATPLAGGSNEQFF. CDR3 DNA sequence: TGTGCCAGCAGCGTAGCTACACCCCTAGCGGGAGGGTCCAATGAGCAGTTCTTC.

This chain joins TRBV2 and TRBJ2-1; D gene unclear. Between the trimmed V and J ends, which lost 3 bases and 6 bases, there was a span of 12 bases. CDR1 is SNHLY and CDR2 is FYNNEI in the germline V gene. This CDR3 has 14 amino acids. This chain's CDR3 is CASSEWWNPNEQFF. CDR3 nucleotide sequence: TGTGCCAGCAGTGAGTGGTGGAATCCCAATGAGCAGTTCTTC. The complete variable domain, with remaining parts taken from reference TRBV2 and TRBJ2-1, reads EPEVTQTPSHQVTQMGQEVILRCVPISNHLYFYWYRQILGQKVEFLVSFYNNEISEKSEIFDDQFSVERPDGSNFTLKIRSTKLEDSAMYFCASSEWWNPNEQFFGPGTRLTVL.

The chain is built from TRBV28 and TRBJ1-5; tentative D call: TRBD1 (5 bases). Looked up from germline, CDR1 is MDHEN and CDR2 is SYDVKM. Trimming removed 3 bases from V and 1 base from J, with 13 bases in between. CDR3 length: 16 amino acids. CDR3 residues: CASSFDVGASNQPQHF. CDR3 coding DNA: TGTGCCAGCAGTTTCGATGTTGGGGCCAGCAATCAGCCCCAGCATTTT.

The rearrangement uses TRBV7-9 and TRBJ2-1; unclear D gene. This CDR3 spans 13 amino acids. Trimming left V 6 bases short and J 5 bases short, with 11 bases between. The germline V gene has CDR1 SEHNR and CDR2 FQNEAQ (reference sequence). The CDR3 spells CASSPVYHNEQFF. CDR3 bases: TGTGCCAGCAGTCCCGTCTACCACAATGAGCAGTTCTTC.

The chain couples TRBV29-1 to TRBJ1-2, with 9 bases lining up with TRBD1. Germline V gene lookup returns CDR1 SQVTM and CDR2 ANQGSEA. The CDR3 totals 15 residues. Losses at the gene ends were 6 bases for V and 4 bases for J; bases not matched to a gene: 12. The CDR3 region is CSVGTGIIGSYGYTF. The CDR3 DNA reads TGCAGCGTGGGGACAGGGATTATTGGAAGCTATGGCTACACCTTC.

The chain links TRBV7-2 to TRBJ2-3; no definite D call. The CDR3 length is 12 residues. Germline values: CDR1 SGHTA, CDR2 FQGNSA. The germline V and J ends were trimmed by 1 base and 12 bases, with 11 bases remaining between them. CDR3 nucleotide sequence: TGTGCCAGCAGCTTAGGCGTTCGCGTCCAGTATTTT. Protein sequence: CASSLGVRVQYF.

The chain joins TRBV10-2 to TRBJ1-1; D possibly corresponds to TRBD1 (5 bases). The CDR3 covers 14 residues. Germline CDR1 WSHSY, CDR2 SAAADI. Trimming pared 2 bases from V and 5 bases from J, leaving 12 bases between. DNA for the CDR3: TGCGCCAGCAGTGAGATCGGGAGGGGAACTGAAGCTTTCTTT. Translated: CASSEIGRGTEAFF.

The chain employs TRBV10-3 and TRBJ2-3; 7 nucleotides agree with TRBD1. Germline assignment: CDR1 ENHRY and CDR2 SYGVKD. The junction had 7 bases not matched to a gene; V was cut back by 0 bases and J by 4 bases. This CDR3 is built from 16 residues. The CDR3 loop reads CAISESGDRTPDTQYF. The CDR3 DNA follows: TGTGCCATCAGTGAGTCGGGGGACAGAACCCCAGATACGCAGTATTTT.

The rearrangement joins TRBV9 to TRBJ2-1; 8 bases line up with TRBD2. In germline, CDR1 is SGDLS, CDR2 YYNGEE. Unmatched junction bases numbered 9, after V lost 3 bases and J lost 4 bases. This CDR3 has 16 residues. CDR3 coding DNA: TGTGCCAGCAGCGGGTCTGGGCGGGGGGATTACAATGAGCAGTTCTTC. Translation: CASSGSGRGDYNEQFF.

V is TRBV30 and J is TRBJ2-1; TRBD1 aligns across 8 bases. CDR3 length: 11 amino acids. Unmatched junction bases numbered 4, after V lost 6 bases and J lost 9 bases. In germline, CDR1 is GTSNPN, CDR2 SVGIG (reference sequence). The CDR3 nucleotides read TGTGCCTGTCAACAGGGGGTTGAGCAGTTCTTC. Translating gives CACQQGVEQFF.

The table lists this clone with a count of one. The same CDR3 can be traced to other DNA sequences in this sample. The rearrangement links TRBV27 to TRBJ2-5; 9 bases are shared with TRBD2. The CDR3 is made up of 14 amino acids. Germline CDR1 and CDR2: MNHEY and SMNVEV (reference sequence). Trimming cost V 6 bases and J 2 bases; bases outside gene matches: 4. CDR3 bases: TGTGCCAGCAGGAGAGCGGGGGGACAAGAGACCCAGTACTTC. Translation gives CASRRAGGQETQYF.

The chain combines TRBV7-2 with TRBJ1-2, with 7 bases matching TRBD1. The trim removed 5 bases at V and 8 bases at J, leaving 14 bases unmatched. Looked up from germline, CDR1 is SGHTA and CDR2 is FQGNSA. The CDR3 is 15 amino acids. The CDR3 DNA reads TGTGCCAGCAGCCCAGGGGGGGTTGCCTTTAGGGGCTACACCTTC. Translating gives CASSPGGVAFRGYTF.

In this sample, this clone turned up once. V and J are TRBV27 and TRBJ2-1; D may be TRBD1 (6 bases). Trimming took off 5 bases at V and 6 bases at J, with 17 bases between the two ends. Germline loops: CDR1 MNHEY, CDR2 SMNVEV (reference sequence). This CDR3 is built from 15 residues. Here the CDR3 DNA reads TGTGCCAGCAGTCCAATCCAATTAGGGGGCAATGAGCAGTTCTTC. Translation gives CASSPIQLGGNEQFF.

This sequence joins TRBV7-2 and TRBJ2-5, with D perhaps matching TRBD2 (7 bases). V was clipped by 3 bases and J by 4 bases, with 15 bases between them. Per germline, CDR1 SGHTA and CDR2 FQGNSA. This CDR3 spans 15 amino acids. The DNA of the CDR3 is TGTGCCAGCAGCTTTTCGGGGGGCCGGAGAGAGACCCAGTACTTC. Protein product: CASSFSGGRRETQYF.

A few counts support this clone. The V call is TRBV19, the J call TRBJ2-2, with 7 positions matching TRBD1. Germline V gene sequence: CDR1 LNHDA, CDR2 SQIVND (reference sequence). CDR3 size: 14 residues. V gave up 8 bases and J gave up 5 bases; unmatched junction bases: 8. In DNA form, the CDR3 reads TGTGCCAGTGACGACAGGGTGGGAACCGGGGAGCTGTTTTTT. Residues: CASDDRVGTGELFF.

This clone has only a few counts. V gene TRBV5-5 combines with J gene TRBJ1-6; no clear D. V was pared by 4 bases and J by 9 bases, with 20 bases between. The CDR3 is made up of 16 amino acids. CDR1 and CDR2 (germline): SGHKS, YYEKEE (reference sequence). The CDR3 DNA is TGTGCCAGCAGCCCGGACGGCCGTTACGGCATTTCACCCCTCCACTTT. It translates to CASSPDGRYGISPLHF.

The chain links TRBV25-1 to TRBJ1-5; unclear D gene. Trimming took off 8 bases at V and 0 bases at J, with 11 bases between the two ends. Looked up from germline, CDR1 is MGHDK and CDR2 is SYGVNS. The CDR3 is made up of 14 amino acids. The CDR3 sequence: CASANTGSNQPQHF. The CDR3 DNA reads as TGTGCCAGCGCAAATACGGGTAGCAATCAGCCCCAGCATTTT.